Following are 25 T cell receptor beta chains from one sample sequenced in a study of technical replicates of blood from a handful of donors. This table comes from immunoSEQ multiplex PCR, and its TCRdb copy is limited to in-frame clones, with some not included. The data contain about 14,000 clones, about 82% of them seen just once; the ten biggest clones take up roughly 11%. Sequenced sample: PBMCs. These receptors originate from a human donor in good health.

CDR3 sequence (DNA): TGTGCCAGCATCATATGGGACAGAGTGTACCAAGAGACCCAGTACTTC. It translates to CASIIWDRVYQETQYF. This sequence joins TRBV28 and TRBJ2-5; 7 nucleotides match TRBD1. This CDR3 comprises 16 residues. V dropped 7 bases and J dropped 0; count of bases not matched to a gene: 11. Per germline, CDR1 MDHEN and CDR2 SYDVKM.

The chain is built from TRBV28 and TRBJ1-3, with D tentatively TRBD1 (5 bases). This CDR3 has 15 amino acids. With 7 bases removed from V and 0 bases from J, the gap between germline ends came to 13 bases. Germline CDR1 MDHEN, CDR2 SYDVKM. This CDR3 is CASNTQGFSGNTIYF. CDR3 DNA: TGTGCCAGCAACACCCAGGGTTTCTCTGGAAACACCATATATTTT.

The chain employs TRBV5-1 and TRBJ1-1; D might be TRBD1 (6 bases). The CDR3 runs 16 residues. V lost 1 base, J lost 2 bases, and 15 bases lay in between. The germline gives CDR1 SGHRS, CDR2 YFSETQ. This CDR3 reads CASSLLSGQSNTEAFF. Here the CDR3 DNA reads TGCGCCAGCAGCTTGTTAAGCGGACAGAGTAACACTGAAGCTTTCTTT.

The V gene is TRBV27, the J gene TRBJ2-6; D uncertain. The CDR3 loop spans 16 amino acids. Trimming removed 2 bases at V and 0 bases at J, with 8 bases between. CDR1 and CDR2 (germline): MNHEY, SMNVEV (reference sequence). The CDR3 nucleotides are TGTGCCAGCAGTTTAGAACGCAGCTCTGGGGCCAACGTCCTGACTTTC. Its translation is CASSLERSSGANVLTF.

The chain has TRBV10-3 and TRBJ2-3; 12 nucleotides line up with TRBD2. Germline V CDR1 and CDR2: ENHRY, SYGVKD. Trimming cost V 2 bases and J 0 bases; bases outside gene matches: 0. There are 16 residues in the CDR3. The CDR3 reads CAISEGTSGSTDTQYF. CDR3 DNA: TGTGCCATCAGTGAGGGGACTAGCGGGAGCACAGATACGCAGTATTTT.

The chain couples TRBV2 to TRBJ2-2; 13 positions match TRBD2. Germline lookup yields CDR1 SNHLY and CDR2 FYNNEI. This CDR3 has 16 residues. V dropped 4 bases and J dropped 4; count of bases not matched to a gene: 3. The CDR3, as DNA: TGTGCCAGCAGTGGGAGGACTAGCGGGAGCACCGGGGAGCTGTTTTTT. It is translated as CASSGRTSGSTGELFF.

This chain uses TRBV6-5 with TRBJ2-7; D is ambiguous. Looked up from germline, CDR1 is MNHEY and CDR2 is SVGAGI. CDR3 size: 12 residues. The germline V and J ends were trimmed by 5 bases and 6 bases, with 11 bases remaining between them. CDR3 coding DNA: TGTGCCAGCAGTGCACCAGGTGGCGAGCAGTACTTC. This encodes CASSAPGGEQYF.

V is TRBV5-6 and J is TRBJ2-7; the match to TRBD1 covers 7 bases. Germline CDR1 SGHDT, CDR2 YYEEEE. Trimming removed 0 bases from V and 11 bases from J; junction bases left unmatched: 8. This CDR3 spans 13 amino acids. Written as DNA, the CDR3 is TGTGCCAGCAGCTTGGGGGCGGACAGGAGGAAGTACTTC. Translated, it gives CASSLGADRRKYF.

This clone showed up just once. The J gene is TRBJ2-1, the V gene TRBV25-1; 8 bases line up with TRBD1. CDR3 length equals 15 residues. Germline CDR1 MGHDK, CDR2 SYGVNS. V lost 1 base to trimming and J lost 7 bases; unmatched junction nucleotides: 6. CDR3 DNA sequence: TGTGCCAGCAGTGAATCCCAGGGGGCTAGGAATGAGCAGTTCTTC. Protein product: CASSESQGARNEQFF.

The chain couples TRBV9 to TRBJ2-1; TRBD2 matches 7 bases. The germline V gene encodes CDR1 SGDLS and CDR2 YYNGEE. The V segment lost 4 bases and the J segment 3 bases; nucleotides outside the gene matches: 10. The CDR3 loop spans 16 amino acids. The chain's CDR3 is CASSTPPRDYYNEQFF. In nucleotides, the CDR3 is TGTGCCAGCAGCACCCCCCCCCGGGACTACTACAATGAGCAGTTCTTC. The complete variable domain, with remaining parts taken from reference TRBV9 and TRBJ2-1, reads DSGVTQTPKHLITATGQRVTLRCSPRSGDLSVYWYQQSLDQGLQFLIQYYNGEERAKGNILERFSAQQFPDLHSELNLSSLELGDSALYFCASSTPPRDYYNEQFFGPGTRLTVL.

The V gene is TRBV2, the J gene TRBJ1-5; the D gene is possibly TRBD1 (6 bases). This CDR3 contains 15 residues. Germline V lookup: CDR1 SNHLY, CDR2 FYNNEI. Trimming left V 3 bases short and J 4 bases short, with 13 bases between. The CDR3 DNA is TGTGCCAGCAGTGACTGGGCAGGGGAGAATCAGCCCCAGCATTTT. Its translation is CASSDWAGENQPQHF.

The chain couples TRBV12-5 to TRBJ2-6; tentative D call: TRBD1 (6 bases). Trimming took off 2 bases at V and 0 bases at J, with 11 bases between the two ends. The CDR3 is 17 residues long. Germline CDR1 reads LGHNT; CDR2 reads FRNRAP. CDR3 protein: CASGLTGSTSGANVLTF. DNA for the CDR3: TGTGCTAGTGGTTTGACAGGGTCAACCTCTGGGGCCAACGTCCTGACTTTC.

V and J are TRBV2 and TRBJ2-7, with 12 bases aligning to TRBD2. The CDR3 contains 15 residues. Germline loops: CDR1 SNHLY, CDR2 FYNNEI. Unmatched junction bases numbered 7, after V lost 1 base and J lost 9 bases. CDR3 residues: CASSEGLAGVGWQYF. CDR3 sequence (DNA): TGTGCCAGCAGTGAAGGACTAGCGGGAGTTGGGTGGCAGTACTTC.

This sequence joins TRBV7-2 and TRBJ2-7; D might be TRBD2 (6 bases). V lost 2 bases and J lost 3, with 17 bases in between. The CDR3 length is 16 residues. Germline loops: CDR1 SGHTA, CDR2 FQGNSA. The CDR3 loop is CASSLQGGDLSYEQYF. In nucleotides, the CDR3 is TGTGCCAGCAGCTTACAAGGCGGGGACCTGAGCTACGAGCAGTACTTC.

The chain uses TRBV30 and TRBJ1-5; D ambiguous. The CDR3 has 14 residues. V was trimmed by 1 base and J by 2 bases, leaving 9 bases between them. Germline V lookup: CDR1 GTSNPN, CDR2 SVGIG (reference sequence). CDR3: CAWSATRGNQPQHF. The CDR3 nucleotides read TGTGCCTGGAGTGCTACGAGGGGCAATCAGCCCCAGCATTTT. The variable domain in full, with the rest retrieved from reference TRBV30 and TRBJ1-5, is SQTIHQWPATLVQPVGSPLSLECTVEGTSNPNLYWYRQAAGRGLQLLFYSVGIGQISSEVPQNLSASRPQDRQFILSSKKLLLSDSGFYLCAWSATRGNQPQHFGDGTRLSIL.

The J gene is TRBJ2-7, the V gene TRBV19, with a weak D call TRBD1 (7 bases). The length of the CDR3 is 14 residues. Trimming cost V 9 bases and J 7 bases, with 22 bases left between them. Germline V CDR1 and CDR2: LNHDA, SQIVND (reference sequence). CDR3 sequence (DNA): TGTGCCAGCCAGAGCCCGGGGGACAGTCGAGAGCAGTACTTC. It encodes CASQSPGDSREQYF.

J is TRBJ1-2 and V is TRBV29-1; TRBD1 is a possible D gene (6 bases). V dropped 5 bases and J dropped 8 bases, with 15 bases sitting between them. Germline V gene sequence: CDR1 SQVTM, CDR2 ANQGSEA. CDR3 length: 12 residues. CDR3 residues: CSVTPRQVGYTF. The CDR3 nucleotides read TGCAGCGTTACCCCCCGACAGGTGGGCTACACCTTC.

The V gene is TRBV18, the J gene TRBJ1-2; D not resolved. V was shortened by 4 bases and J by 4 bases, with 7 bases between the two germline ends. Germline V gene data show CDR1 as KGHSH and CDR2 as LQKENI. The CDR3 has 12 amino acids. Written as DNA, the CDR3 is TGTGCCAGCTCACAAGGAGTCTATGGCTACACCTTC. Translation: CASSQGVYGYTF.

The chain carries TRBV2 and TRBJ1-1; D uncertain. CDR1 is SNHLY and CDR2 is FYNNEI in the germline V gene. The CDR3 is 13 residues long. V was shortened by 5 bases and J by 4 bases, with 11 bases between the two germline ends. The CDR3: CASSTEFITEAFF. The CDR3 region has the DNA TGTGCCAGCAGTACAGAGTTTATCACTGAAGCTTTCTTT. Full variable domain (outside the CDR3, taken from reference TRBV2 and TRBJ1-1): EPEVTQTPSHQVTQMGQEVILRCVPISNHLYFYWYRQILGQKVEFLVSFYNNEISEKSEIFDDQFSVERPDGSNFTLKIRSTKLEDSAMYFCASSTEFITEAFFGQGTRLTVV.

J is TRBJ2-1 and V is TRBV10-3; 8 nucleotides match TRBD2. With V trimmed by 6 bases and J by 6 bases, 7 bases remained unmatched. Per the germline V gene, CDR1 is ENHRY and CDR2 is SYGVKD. The CDR3 sequence is 14 residues long. CDR3 DNA: TGTGCCATCAGAGGTGGGACTAGTGTCAATGAGCAGTTCTTC. It specifies CAIRGGTSVNEQFF.

The CDR3 bases are TGTGCCAGCAGCGCGACAGGGGACAGCTACGAGCAGTACTTC. It translates to CASSATGDSYEQYF. The chain carries TRBV9 and TRBJ2-7, with TRBD1 matching over 8 bases. The CDR3 sequence is 14 residues long. V gave up 3 bases and J gave up 3 bases; unmatched junction bases: 5. Germline CDR1 reads SGDLS; CDR2 reads YYNGEE. Supplemented by reference TRBV9 and TRBJ2-7, the full variable domain reads DSGVTQTPKHLITATGQRVTLRCSPRSGDLSVYWYQQSLDQGLQFLIQYYNGEERAKGNILERFSAQQFPDLHSELNLSSLELGDSALYFCASSATGDSYEQYFGPGTRLTVT.

The chain recombines TRBV30 with TRBJ1-2, with a possible D match to TRBD1 (5 bases). This CDR3 region has 14 residues. Trimming took off 5 bases at V and 4 bases at J, with 17 bases between the two ends. Germline V gene lookup returns CDR1 GTSNPN and CDR2 SVGIG (reference sequence). This chain's CDR3 is CAWAVGGEVYGYTF. The DNA for the CDR3 is TGTGCCTGGGCCGTGGGGGGAGAGGTCTATGGCTACACCTTC.

The genes are TRBV28 and TRBJ2-7; D is possibly TRBD1 (6 bases). This CDR3 has 15 residues. With 2 bases removed from V and 1 base from J, the gap between germline ends came to 12 bases. Germline V CDR1 and CDR2: MDHEN, SYDVKM. As DNA, the CDR3 is TGTGCCAGCAGTTTACCCGGGACACCTTCCTACGAGCAGTACTTC. Protein sequence: CASSLPGTPSYEQYF.

The V call is TRBV10-3, the J call TRBJ2-7, with D perhaps TRBD1 (5 bases). CDR1 is ENHRY and CDR2 is SYGVKD in the germline V gene. This CDR3 has 12 residues. Trimming cost V 4 bases and J 5 bases, with 9 bases left between them. CDR3 in DNA: TGTGCCATCAGTGTGCAGGGTAACGAGCAGTACTTC. Its translation: CAISVQGNEQYF.

This clone has only one observation. Written as DNA, the CDR3 is TGTGCCAGCAGCGAGTTAGCGAGGGGGCAAGGTGGCTACACCTTC. This encodes CASSELARGQGGYTF. The rearrangement uses TRBV6-6 and TRBJ1-2; 7 bases are a match to TRBD1. Germline V gives CDR1 MNHNY, CDR2 SVGAGI (reference sequence). This CDR3 region has 15 residues. V lost 6 bases and J lost 7; bases outside the gene matches: 14.